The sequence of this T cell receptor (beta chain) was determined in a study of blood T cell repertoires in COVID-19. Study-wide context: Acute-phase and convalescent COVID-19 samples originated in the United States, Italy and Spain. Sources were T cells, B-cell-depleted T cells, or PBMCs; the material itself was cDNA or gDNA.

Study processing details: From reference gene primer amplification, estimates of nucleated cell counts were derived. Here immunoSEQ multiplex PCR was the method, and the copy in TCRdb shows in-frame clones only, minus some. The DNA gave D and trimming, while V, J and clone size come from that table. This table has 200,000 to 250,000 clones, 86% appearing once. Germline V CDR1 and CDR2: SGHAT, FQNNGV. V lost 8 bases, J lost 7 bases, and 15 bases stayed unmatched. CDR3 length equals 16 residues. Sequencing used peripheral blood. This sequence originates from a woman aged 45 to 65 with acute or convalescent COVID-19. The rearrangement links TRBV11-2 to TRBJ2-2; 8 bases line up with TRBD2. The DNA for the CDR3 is TGTGCCAGCGCTGTGGGTACAGCGGGGGAAGGCGGGGAGCTGTTTTTT. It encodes CASAVGTAGEGGELFF. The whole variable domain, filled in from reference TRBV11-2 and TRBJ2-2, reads EAGVAQSPRYKIIEKRQSVAFWCNPISGHATLYWYQQILGQGPKLLIQFQNNGVVDDSQLPKDRFSAERLKGVDSTLKIQPAKLEDSAVYLCASAVGTAGEGGELFFGEGSRLTVL.